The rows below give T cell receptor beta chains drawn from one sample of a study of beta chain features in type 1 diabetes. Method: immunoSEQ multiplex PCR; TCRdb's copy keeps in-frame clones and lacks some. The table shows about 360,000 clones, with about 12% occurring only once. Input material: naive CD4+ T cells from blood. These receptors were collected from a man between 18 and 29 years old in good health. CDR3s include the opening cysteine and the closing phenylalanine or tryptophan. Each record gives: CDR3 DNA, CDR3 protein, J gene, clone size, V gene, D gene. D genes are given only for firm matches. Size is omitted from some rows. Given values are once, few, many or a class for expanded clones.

DNA: TGCGCCAGCAGCTTGGCGGGGGGGAACACCGGGGAGCTGTTTTTT; CDR3: CASSLAGGNTGELFF; J: TRBJ2-2; size: few; V: TRBV5-1; D: TRBD2
DNA: TGTGCCAGCAGTTACTCGTATAGCAATCAGCCCCAGCATTTT; CDR3: CASSYSYSNQPQHF; J: TRBJ1-5; size: few; V: TRBV6-5; D: NA
DNA: TGTGCCAGCTCACCACCATTTATAGCGGGAGCCTCCTACGAGCAGTACTTC; CDR3: CASSPPFIAGASYEQYF; J: TRBJ2-7; size: NA; V: TRBV18; D: TRBD2
DNA: TGTGCCAGCAGCTTAAGACTAGCGGGGGGAGGTGAGCAGTTCTTC; CDR3: CASSLRLAGGGEQFF; J: TRBJ2-1; size: NA; V: TRBV7-2; D: TRBD2
DNA: TGTGCCTGGAGTCAGGACAGGGGGAGCGGCTACACCTTC; CDR3: CAWSQDRGSGYTF; J: TRBJ1-2; size: few; V: TRBV30; D: TRBD1
DNA: TGTGCCAGCAGGACAGGGGACTCTGGCTACACCTTC; CDR3: CASRTGDSGYTF; J: TRBJ1-2; size: NA; V: TRBV7-2; D: TRBD1
DNA: TGCAGTGCTCCGAGGGGGTTGGGGCAGTTCTTC; CDR3: CSAPRGLGQFF; J: TRBJ2-1; size: few; V: TRBV20-1; D: NA
DNA: TGTGCCAGCAGCTTCAGGGGAGAGTACGAGCAGTACTTC; CDR3: CASSFRGEYEQYF; J: TRBJ2-7; size: few; V: TRBV5-4; D: NA
DNA: TGTGCCAGTAGTGTCCGTGGGCCGGGAAGCTCCTACGAGCAGTACTTC; CDR3: CASSVRGPGSSYEQYF; J: TRBJ2-7; size: NA; V: TRBV19; D: NA
DNA: TGTGCCAGCAGCCCTGCTGGGAGGTACGAGCAGTACTTC; CDR3: CASSPAGRYEQYF; J: TRBJ2-7; size: few; V: TRBV7-9; D: NA
DNA: TGTGCCAGCAGCGTAGAGGCAGGAAACTATGGCTACACCTTC; CDR3: CASSVEAGNYGYTF; J: TRBJ1-2; size: NA; V: TRBV9; D: NA
DNA: TGTGCCAGCAGCTCCCGGACAGGGTTTGAAAAACTGTTTTTT; CDR3: CASSSRTGFEKLFF; J: TRBJ1-4; size: few; V: TRBV7-9; D: TRBD1
DNA: TGTGCCAGCAGCCCGAGCGGGTTCGGCACAGATACGCAGTATTTT; CDR3: CASSPSGFGTDTQYF; J: TRBJ2-3; size: few; V: TRBV5-6; D: NA
DNA: TGTGCCAGCAGTAAAGGGACAGCCGGGGATAATGAAAAACTGTTTTTT; CDR3: CASSKGTAGDNEKLFF; J: TRBJ1-4; size: few; V: TRBV6-1; D: TRBD1
DNA: TGCAGCGCGGGACATACCAACACCGGGGAGCTGTTTTTT; CDR3: CSAGHTNTGELFF; J: TRBJ2-2; size: NA; V: TRBV29-1; D: NA
DNA: TGCGCCAGCAGCTTGTTTCCTAGGACGAACACCGGGGAGCTGTTTTTT; CDR3: CASSLFPRTNTGELFF; J: TRBJ2-2; size: NA; V: TRBV5-1; D: NA
DNA: TGTGCCAGCACTCTCGAGGCGGGAGTGCATGAGCAGTTCTTC; CDR3: CASTLEAGVHEQFF; J: TRBJ2-1; size: few; V: TRBV2; D: TRBD2
DNA: TGTGCCGGGGGGACGGGGGTTTACTACGAGCAGTACTTC; CDR3: CAGGTGVYYEQYF; J: TRBJ2-7; size: NA; V: TRBV6-1; D: NA
DNA: TGTGCCAGTAGTATTTATAATGAGCAGTTCTTC; CDR3: CASSIYNEQFF; J: TRBJ2-1; size: NA; V: TRBV19; D: NA
DNA: TGTGCCAGCAGCCCTAGCGGGGGGGCCGGGGATACGCAGTATTTT; CDR3: CASSPSGGAGDTQYF; J: TRBJ2-3; size: NA; V: TRBV7-2; D: TRBD2
DNA: TGCGCCAGCAGCTTTTTTGGACTAGCGGGGGCCAATGAGCAGTTCTTC; CDR3: CASSFFGLAGANEQFF; J: TRBJ2-1; size: few; V: TRBV5-1; D: TRBD2
DNA: TGTGCCAGCAGCCCAAAGGGACAGAGCACAGATACGCAGTATTTT; CDR3: CASSPKGQSTDTQYF; J: TRBJ2-3; size: NA; V: TRBV9; D: TRBD1